The 30 T cell receptor beta chains below were found in one sample sequenced in a study of regulatory T cells in long-lasting Graves disease. HTBI primers from iRepertoire and Arm-PCR of CDR3 regions yielded the TCR beta libraries. TCRdb independently ran MiXCR on the multiplex PCR reads; one entry per CDR3 protein. The sample holds approximately 380,000 distinct CDR3 sequences, less than 25% seen once. Regarding time point: persistent/refractory GD, antithyroid drugs over 5 years with positive TRAb. Generation of the TCR library employed RNA extracted from PBMCs. The sample here was peripheral blood mononuclear cells (PBMCs), taken when the disease was refractory, from a patient treated with antithyroid drugs. The receptors shown here come from a female donor with Graves disease.

The chain couples TRBV5-6 to TRBJ2-7, with D unclear. The CDR3 sequence is 15 residues long. Germline values: CDR1 SGHDT, CDR2 YYEEEE. V gave up 1 base and J gave up 3 bases, with 14 bases separating them. CDR3: CASSLNLASFYEQYF. The CDR3 DNA reads TGTGCCAGCAGCTTGAATCTTGCCAGCTTCTACGAGCAGTACTTC.

The J gene is TRBJ1-1, the V gene TRBV20-1, with a tentative D call TRBD1 (5 bases). The V and J ends lost 5 bases and 1 base respectively, with 11 bases between them. The CDR3 runs to 13 residues. Per germline, CDR1 DFQATT and CDR2 SNEGSKA (reference sequence). CDR3 nucleotide sequence: TGCAGTGCTGCGGGGCTGGGGAACACTGAAGCTTTCTTT. Translating gives CSAAGLGNTEAFF.

The sample holds many counts of this clonotype. This CDR3 reads CASSYSGDRAPTYGYTF. CDR3 bases: TGTGCCAGCAGTTACTCCGGGGACAGGGCGCCCACCTATGGCTACACCTTC. The rearrangement uses TRBV6-5 and TRBJ1-2; 9 positions match TRBD1. V gave up 0 bases and J gave up 4 bases; unmatched junction bases: 9. CDR1 is MNHEY and CDR2 is SVGAGI in the germline V gene. The CDR3 is made up of 17 amino acids.

CDR3 in DNA: TGTGCCGAAAGGGAGGGAAACACTGAAGCTTTCTTT. Amino acid sequence: CAEREGNTEAFF. The V call is TRBV6-1, the J call TRBJ1-1; D gene unclear. Germline V gene lookup returns CDR1 MNHNS and CDR2 SASEGT. CDR3 length: 12 residues. The V and J ends lost 11 bases and 2 bases respectively, with 12 bases between them.

The V gene is TRBV4-3, the J gene TRBJ1-5; D is ambiguous. The V and J ends lost 0 bases and 5 bases respectively, with 20 bases between them. The CDR3 runs to 18 residues. In germline, CDR1 is LGHNA, CDR2 YSLEER. Written as DNA, the CDR3 is TGCGCCAGCAGCCAAGATTTTGAGGAGGCGTTACCACATCAGCCCCAGCATTTT. It specifies CASSQDFEEALPHQPQHF.

This clonotype occurred many times. V is TRBV11-2 and J is TRBJ1-1; D remains unclear. In germline, CDR1 is SGHAT, CDR2 FQNNGV. The CDR3 runs 15 residues. V was clipped by 2 bases and J by 2 bases, with 12 bases between them. The CDR3 region is CASSLFRGDNTEAFF. The DNA of the CDR3 is TGTGCCAGCAGCTTATTTCGCGGGGATAACACTGAAGCTTTCTTT.

This CDR3 reads CASSSNPQGWAGNTIYF. Here the CDR3 DNA reads TGTGCCAGCAGCTCCAACCCTCAGGGGTGGGCTGGAAACACCATATATTTT. The V and J genes are TRBV7-8 and TRBJ1-3; perhaps TRBD1 as D (6 bases). The germline gives CDR1 SGHVS, CDR2 FQNEAQ. CDR3 length: 17 amino acids. Trimming left V 4 bases short and J 2 bases short, with 18 bases between.

This clonotype has a count of ten or more. The chain links TRBV11-2 to TRBJ2-7; D might be TRBD2 (5 bases). The V gene's germline CDR1 is SGHAT and CDR2 FQNNGV. V gave up 2 bases and J gave up 2 bases, with 7 bases separating them. The CDR3 contains 13 residues. This CDR3 reads CASSLWGAYEQYF. Here the CDR3 DNA reads TGTGCCAGCAGCTTATGGGGAGCCTACGAGCAGTACTTC.

The gene calls are TRBV29-1 and TRBJ1-1, with 8 bases identical to TRBD1. Per germline, CDR1 SQVTM and CDR2 ANQGSEA. With V trimmed by 7 bases and J by 0 bases, 4 bases remained unmatched. CDR3 length: 13 residues. The CDR3 bases are TGCAGCGGACAGGGGTCGATGAACACTGAAGCTTTCTTT. Its protein product is CSGQGSMNTEAFF.

Of note for this clonotype: A much more abundant neighbour one base away suggests this may be a read error. The rearrangement links TRBV28 to TRBJ1-5, with D hard to call. The germline V gene has CDR1 MDHEN and CDR2 SYDVKM. This CDR3 is 12 amino acids long. For the CDR3, the DNA is TGTGCCGGCAGTCCCCGAAATCAGCCCCAGCATTTT. This sequence encodes CAGSPRNQPQHF.

Ten or more counts support this clonotype. The chain links TRBV2 to TRBJ2-5; D unclear. With 6 bases removed from V and 3 bases from J, the gap between germline ends came to 5 bases. The CDR3 loop spans 11 amino acids. CDR1 and CDR2 from the germline V gene are SNHLY and FYNNEI. The CDR3 DNA reads as TGTGCCAGCAGGTACGAAGAGACCCAGTACTTC. Amino acid sequence: CASRYEETQYF.

On this clonotype: A read error may explain this, as a much larger clone is one base away. Here the CDR3 reads CVSSTRQGASLEQYF. The CDR3 DNA reads as TGTGTCAGCAGCACGAGACAGGGGGCTTCTCTCGAGCAGTACTTC. The gene calls are TRBV11-2 and TRBJ2-7; 10 bases are a match to TRBD1. The CDR3 is made up of 15 amino acids. CDR1 and CDR2 from the germline V gene are SGHAT and FQNNGV.

This clonotype has just a few counts. The J gene is TRBJ2-7, the V gene TRBV27; perhaps TRBD2 as D (5 bases). Germline V gene sequence: CDR1 MNHEY, CDR2 SMNVEV (reference sequence). The CDR3 totals 14 residues. V shed 2 bases and J shed 4 bases, with 12 bases lying between them. The CDR3 sequence is CASSLGSRVYEQYF. The CDR3 nucleotides are TGTGCCAGCAGTTTAGGGAGTCGGGTATACGAGCAGTACTTC.

V is TRBV29-1 and J is TRBJ2-5; D may be TRBD1 or TRBD2 (6 bases each). This CDR3 comprises 13 residues. Germline V gene lookup returns CDR1 SQVTM and CDR2 ANQGSEA. Trimming pared 4 bases from V and 5 bases from J, leaving 14 bases between. Here the CDR3 DNA reads TGCAGCGTTGGGAAGGGGGGTAGGGAGACCCAGTACTTC. Its translation: CSVGKGGRETQYF.

This chain uses TRBV10-2 with TRBJ1-5; 8 bases align to TRBD1. This CDR3 has 15 amino acids. From germline, CDR1 is WSHSY and CDR2 SAAADI. The V gene end was trimmed by 1 base and the J gene end by 4 bases; junction bases not matched to a gene: 3. The CDR3: CASSEYRGSNQPQHF. CDR3 bases: TGCGCCAGCAGTGAGTACAGGGGGAGTAATCAGCCCCAGCATTTT.

As to this clonotype: A far bigger clonotype differs at one base, so this is likely a read error. The chain is built from TRBV2 and TRBJ2-1; no reliable D call. The DNA end is a closer match to TRBJ2-5, so the J assignment may be wrong. Germline V lookup: CDR1 SNHLY, CDR2 FYNNEI. This CDR3 spans 14 amino acids. The CDR3 sequence is CASSEMSTQETQYF. The CDR3 DNA reads as TGTGCCAGCAGTGAAATGAGTACCCAAGAGACCCAGTACTTC.

This clonotype was seen ten or more times. This chain joins TRBV20-1 and TRBJ1-1; 9 bases agree with TRBD1. The CDR3 extends over 14 amino acids. The germline V gene encodes CDR1 DFQATT and CDR2 SNEGSKA (reference sequence). V shed 5 bases and J 1 base; nucleotides not matched to a gene: 5. CDR3 region: CSAAQGATNTEAFF. CDR3 bases: TGCAGTGCTGCACAGGGGGCCACGAACACTGAAGCTTTCTTT.

This clonotype was detected many times. The chain uses TRBV28 and TRBJ1-1; D may be TRBD1 (5 bases). This CDR3 region has 14 residues. Germline V gene data show CDR1 as MDHEN and CDR2 as SYDVKM. V dropped 6 bases and J dropped 0 bases, with 11 bases sitting between them. CDR3 sequence (DNA): TGTGCCAGCAGGGAGGGACCGATGAACACTGAAGCTTTCTTT. This codes for CASREGPMNTEAFF.

This clonotype was picked up a small number of times. The junction and the germline gene differ at one end; a read error may be behind it. This chain connects TRBV20-1 to TRBJ2-5; D possibly matches TRBD1 or TRBD2 (6 bases each). There are 14 residues in the CDR3. Germline assignment: CDR1 DFQATT and CDR2 SNEGSKA (reference sequence). CDR3 region: CGAREGGDVETQYF. The CDR3 DNA sequence: TGCGGTGCTAGAGAGGGGGGAGACGTAGAGACCCAGTACTTC.

The V call is TRBV20-1, the J call TRBJ2-2, with a tentative D call TRBD2 (5 bases). The V end lost 3 bases, the J end lost 7 bases, and 12 bases lay between the germline ends. The V gene's germline CDR1 is DFQATT and CDR2 SNEGSKA (reference sequence). The CDR3 is 13 residues long. CDR3 sequence reads: CSARGRGGGELFF. CDR3 nucleotide sequence: TGCAGTGCTAGGGGTCGCGGAGGCGGGGAGCTGTTTTTT.

The sample holds many counts of this clonotype. The CDR3 is CAWRALVWYGYTF. CDR3 nucleotide sequence: TGTGCCTGGAGGGCACTAGTCTGGTATGGCTACACCTTC. The chain employs TRBV30 and TRBJ1-2; D remains unclear. Germline V gene sequence: CDR1 GTSNPN, CDR2 SVGIG (reference sequence). This CDR3 spans 13 amino acids. The V end lost 3 bases, the J end lost 5 bases, and 13 bases lay between the germline ends.

This clonotype was seen many times. V gene TRBV10-3 combines with J gene TRBJ1-2; 8 bases match TRBD1. With V trimmed by 6 bases and J by 6 bases, 9 bases remained unmatched. The CDR3 consists of 14 residues. The germline V gene has CDR1 ENHRY and CDR2 SYGVKD. CDR3 protein: CAISIGTGGHGYTF. CDR3 DNA sequence: TGTGCCATCAGCATCGGGACAGGCGGACATGGCTACACCTTC.

V gene TRBV15 combines with J gene TRBJ2-5; D not certain. This CDR3 contains 15 residues. Trimming shortened V by 3 bases and J by 1 base, and 12 bases separated the two germline ends. Germline lookup yields CDR1 LNHNV and CDR2 YYDKDF (reference sequence). The CDR3 DNA sequence: TGTGCCACCAGCAGTCCCACGGTAGGCCAAGAGACCCAGTACTTC. This codes for CATSSPTVGQETQYF.

Many counts were recorded for this clonotype. CDR3 loop: CASSEILIGGVEQYF. Written as DNA, the CDR3 is TGTGCCAGCAGTGAAATACTTATTGGCGGGGTCGAGCAGTACTTC. V usage is TRBV2 and J usage is TRBJ2-7; D possibly corresponds to TRBD2 (6 bases). CDR1 is SNHLY, CDR2 FYNNEI, per germline. The CDR3 totals 15 residues. Deletions cut 2 bases from V and 6 bases from J, with 17 bases between.

This clonotype was counted only a few times. The V call is TRBV10-3, the J call TRBJ2-7; TRBD1 matches at 8 bases. The CDR3 runs 15 residues. Germline-derived CDR1 and CDR2 are ENHRY and SYGVKD. Trimming removed 4 bases from V and 2 bases from J; junction bases left unmatched: 7. CDR3 protein: CAISARTGSTYEQYF. CDR3 in DNA: TGTGCCATCAGTGCGCGGACAGGGAGTACCTACGAGCAGTACTTC.

A remark on this clonotype: A much bigger clone sits one base away, suggesting this may be a read error. J is TRBJ2-6 and V is TRBV7-9; 8 nucleotides align to TRBD2. The CDR3 contains 18 residues. Germline V gene data show CDR1 as SEHNR and CDR2 as FQNEAQ (reference sequence). The CDR3 DNA follows: TGTGCCAGCAGCTTAGTGGGACTAGACTTCTCTGGGGTCAACGTCCTGACTTTC. Translated, it gives CASSLVGLDFSGVNVLTF.

This clonotype was seen more than once but under ten times. V is TRBV12-3 or TRBV12-4 and J is TRBJ1-1; TRBD1 agrees at 8 bases. V dropped 2 bases and J dropped 7; count of bases not matched to a gene: 3. The CDR3 consists of 13 residues. The CDR3 DNA reads as TGTGCCAGCAGTTTACAGGGGGCAAATGAAGCTTTCTTT. Protein: CASSLQGANEAFF.

This clonotype occurred many times. This chain connects TRBV2 to TRBJ2-5; the D gene is possibly TRBD2 (5 bases). This CDR3 is 12 amino acids long. V lost 6 bases, J lost 5 bases, and 10 bases lay in between. Germline CDR1 and CDR2: SNHLY and FYNNEI. The CDR3 region is CASRRESETQYF. The CDR3 DNA is TGTGCCAGCAGACGGGAATCCGAGACCCAGTACTTC. Variable domain in full (rest from reference TRBV2 and TRBJ2-5): EPEVTQTPSHQVTQMGQEVILRCVPISNHLYFYWYRQILGQKVEFLVSFYNNEISEKSEIFDDQFSVERPDGSNFTLKIRSTKLEDSAMYFCASRRESETQYFGPGTRLLVL.

V usage is TRBV12-3 or TRBV12-4 and J usage is TRBJ2-1; 8 bases map to TRBD1. V dropped 4 bases and J dropped 4; count of bases not matched to a gene: 6. CDR3 size: 15 residues. The CDR3 here is CASSSSDREYNEQFF. The CDR3 DNA sequence: TGTGCCAGCAGTTCCTCGGACAGGGAGTACAATGAGCAGTTCTTC.

For this clonotype: It may be a read error: a sequence one base away is much more abundant. The chain has TRBV20-1 and TRBJ2-4, with 10 bases lining up with TRBD2. The CDR3 has 18 amino acids. Germline V CDR1 and CDR2: DFQATT, SNEGSKA (reference sequence). CDR3 amino acids: CSAQQSRNLAGAKNIRYF. CDR3 coding DNA: TGCAGTGCTCAACAATCCCGAAACCTAGCGGGAGCCAAAAACATTCGGTACTTC.